Listed below are T cell receptor beta chains from one sample, sequenced in a study of cytomegalovirus exposure and HLA in healthy donors. Sequenced by immunoSEQ multiplex PCR; TCRdb stores in-frame clones only, minus some. Its table records roughly 80,000 clones. Sequencing input: PBMCs. Receptor source: a man aged 50 to 59 in good health and CMV-seronegative. Each CDR3 is given with its conserved first and last residue. A D gene is named only where the DNA matches it firmly.

d_call j_call v_call cdr3_aa cdr3_nt
. TRBJ2-7 TRBV28 CASSLWQGSSYEQYF TGTGCCAGCAGTTTATGGCAGGGGAGCTCCTACGAGCAGTACTTC
. TRBJ2-2 TRBV6-1 CASSRIRNTGELFF TGTGCCAGCAGTCGTATCCGGAACACCGGGGAGCTGTTTTTT
TRBD2 TRBJ2-3 TRBV4-2 CASSQEVVRGGRDTQYF TGTGCCAGCAGCCAAGAGGTGGTGCGGGGGGGCCGAGATACGCAGTATTTT
TRBD1 TRBJ1-2 TRBV9 CASSPRQGSGGYTF TGTGCCAGCAGCCCGCGACAGGGGTCAGGCGGCTACACCTTC
. TRBJ2-1 TRBV7-2 CASSLVRNSRNEQFF TGTGCCAGCAGCTTAGTCCGTAATAGTCGTAATGAGCAGTTCTTC
TRBD1 TRBJ1-3 TRBV5-4 CASSSGQFSGNTIYF TGTGCCAGCAGCTCGGGACAGTTTTCTGGAAACACCATATATTTT
. TRBJ2-7 TRBV7-7 CASSEGGKHSYEQYF TGTGCTAGCAGCGAGGGGGGGAAACACTCCTACGAGCAGTACTTC
TRBD1 TRBJ1-6 TRBV6-1 CASSETGTGSPLHF TGTGCCAGCAGTGAGACAGGGACGGGTTCACCCCTCCACTTT
. TRBJ2-1 TRBV6-5 CASSYSAGGSYNEQFF TGTGCCAGCAGTTACTCCGCCGGCGGCTCCTACAATGAGCAGTTCTTC
. TRBJ2-7 TRBV4-1 CASSQVRGSGYEQYF TGCGCCAGCAGCCAAGTACGGGGTTCGGGCTACGAGCAGTACTTC
. TRBJ2-7 TRBV4-1 CASSQRGVNEQYF TGCGCCAGCAGCCAACGGGGAGTCAACGAGCAGTACTTC
. TRBJ1-1 TRBV5-1 CASSLDRPNTEAFF TGCGCCAGCAGCTTGGACAGGCCAAACACTGAAGCTTTCTTT
TRBD1 TRBJ2-2 TRBV25-1 CASSSRPWTGNTGELFF TGTGCCAGCAGTTCCCGGCCGTGGACAGGGAACACCGGGGAGCTGTTTTTT
. TRBJ2-5 TRBV7-3 CASSLGGTPKETQYF TGTGCCAGCAGCTTAGGCGGGACTCCCAAAGAGACCCAGTACTTC
. TRBJ1-4 TRBV9 CASSSHSATNEKLFF TGTGCCAGCAGCTCCCACAGTGCAACTAATGAAAAACTGTTTTTT
. TRBJ2-7 TRBV28 CASQIAGSSSYEQYF TGTGCCAGCCAGATTGCCGGGTCTTCCTCCTACGAGCAGTACTTC